These 5 T cell receptor beta chains were sequenced from one sample in a study of beta chain features in type 1 diabetes. The whole isolated RNA underwent reverse transcription, so sequencing captured expressed TCRB transcripts. This table comes from immunoSEQ multiplex PCR, and its TCRdb copy is limited to in-frame clones, with some not included. Here the sample spans about 260,000 clones, roughly 20% being singletons. Which antigens these TCRs recognize remains unknown. Study-wide results and caveats: Type 1 diabetes patients had TCRB CDR3s that were shorter (moderately but significantly so) in all four CD4+ subsets.

Sequencing input: naive CD4+ T cells from blood. These receptors all stem from a woman aged 40 to 49 with type 1 diabetes.

This clone came up a few times. The CDR3 loop is CASSLVAGTTSYEQYF. CDR3 nucleotides: TGTGCCAGCAGCTTAGTCGCAGGGACTACCTCCTACGAGCAGTACTTC. The rearrangement uses TRBV7-2 and TRBJ2-7; 7 positions agree with TRBD2. The CDR3 has 16 residues. Germline trimming cut 1 base from V and 0 bases from J; bases unmatched to any gene: 6. The V gene's germline CDR1 is SGHTA and CDR2 FQGNSA.

Remarks on this clone: Other DNA sequences in this specimen translate into the identical CDR3. The V gene is TRBV5-1, the J gene TRBJ2-5; D remains ambiguous. The germline V and J ends were trimmed by 0 bases and 2 bases, with 5 bases remaining between them. Germline loops: CDR1 SGHRS, CDR2 YFSETQ. The CDR3 covers 13 residues. The CDR3 sequence is CASSLGLQETQYF. The CDR3 nucleotides read TGCGCCAGCAGCTTGGGTCTGCAAGAGACCCAGTACTTC.

Regarding this clone: Additional DNA sequences in this sample encode the identical CDR3. The chain carries TRBV15 and TRBJ2-5; D may be TRBD2 (6 bases). From germline, CDR1 is LNHNV and CDR2 YYDKDF (reference sequence). The V end was cut by 1 base, the J end by 5 bases, with 11 bases between. This CDR3 comprises 14 residues. Written as DNA, the CDR3 is TGTGCCACCAGCAGAGGGGGAGGACTCGAGACCCAGTACTTC. This encodes CATSRGGGLETQYF. The complete variable domain, with remaining parts taken from reference TRBV15 and TRBJ2-5, reads DAMVIQNPRYQVTQFGKPVTLSCSQTLNHNVMYWYQQKSSQAPKLLFHYYDKDFNNEADTPDNFQSRRPNTSFCFLDIRSPGLGDTAMYLCATSRGGGLETQYFGPGTRLLVL.

The CDR3 sequence is CASSSGLEMDTQYF. DNA of the CDR3: TGTGCCAGCAGCTCGGGACTAGAGATGGATACGCAGTATTTT. The V gene is TRBV7-3, the J gene TRBJ2-3; 8 bases align to TRBD2. CDR3 length: 14 amino acids. Trimming at V came to 4 bases and at J to 6 bases, leaving 6 bases not matched to a gene. Germline CDR1 reads SGHTA; CDR2 reads FQGTGA.

The chain combines TRBV4-1 with TRBJ2-1; 11 bases are shared with TRBD2. The CDR3 runs to 17 residues. Germline loops: CDR1 MGHRA, CDR2 YSYEKL. V was clipped by 1 base and J by 10 bases; unmatched bases: 12. CDR3 coding DNA: TGCGCCAGCAGCCAAGCCAAGGGGACTAGCGGCGGGGAAGAGCAGTTCTTC. The encoded protein is CASSQAKGTSGGEEQFF.